This is a list of T cell receptor beta chains from one sample in a study of shared clonotypes between healthy human individuals. The data were produced by immunoSEQ multiplex PCR, yet TCRdb's version contains in-frame clones alone and is incomplete. The sample lists around 2,000,000 clones, roughly 95% seen once, with less than 1.5% in the top ten. The sample was naive CD8+ T cells sorted from blood. These receptors all stem from a man aged 18 to 30 in good health. The CDR3 runs from the conserved cysteine through the conserved F or W. Fields, in order: CDR3 protein, CDR3 DNA, CDR3 length, J gene, V gene, clone size, D gene. The D gene is left open where the match is weak. For some rows the clone size is stated as once, few or many, or as a class when expanded; others skip it.

CASTAGGDTQYF | TGTGCCAGCACCGCAGGGGGGGATACGCAGTATTTT | 12 | TRBJ2-3 | TRBV25-1 | - | -
CASSPSNSGANVLTF | TGTGCCAGCAGCCCGTCTAACTCTGGGGCCAACGTCCTGACTTTC | 15 | TRBJ2-6 | TRBV13 | - | -
CASSGWTSGRSPYEQYF | TGTGCCAGCAGTGGTTGGACTAGCGGGAGGTCCCCGTACGAGCAGTACTTC | 17 | TRBJ2-7 | TRBV6-1 | - | TRBD2
CASSLAGAPYEQYF | TGTGCCAGCAGTCTAGCGGGAGCTCCCTACGAGCAGTACTTC | 14 | TRBJ2-7 | TRBV27 | - | TRBD2
CASSVAPGNTGELFF | TGTGCCAGCAGCGTAGCCCCCGGGAACACCGGGGAGCTGTTTTTT | 15 | TRBJ2-2 | TRBV9 | - | -
CASSEARQFYEQYF | TGTGCCAGCAGTGAAGCGCGCCAGTTCTACGAGCAGTACTTC | 14 | TRBJ2-7 | TRBV6-1 | - | -
CASSSADQETQYF | TGTGCCAGCAGCTCAGCGGACCAAGAGACCCAGTACTTC | 13 | TRBJ2-5 | TRBV5-6 | - | -
CASSGSGFSNQPQHF | TGTGCCAGCAGTGGGTCAGGTTTTAGCAATCAGCCCCAGCATTTT | 15 | TRBJ1-5 | TRBV25-1 | - | -
CAWSVLDGSSYEQYF | TGTGCCTGGAGTGTACTGGACGGGAGCTCCTACGAGCAGTACTTC | 15 | TRBJ2-7 | TRBV30 | - | -
CAGYRDFLADTQYF | TGTGCCGGGTACCGGGACTTTTTAGCAGATACGCAGTATTTT | 14 | TRBJ2-3 | TRBV30 | once | -
CASSLAGYNEQFF | TGTGCCAGCAGCTTAGCAGGTTACAATGAGCAGTTCTTC | 13 | TRBJ2-1 | TRBV11-3 | - | -